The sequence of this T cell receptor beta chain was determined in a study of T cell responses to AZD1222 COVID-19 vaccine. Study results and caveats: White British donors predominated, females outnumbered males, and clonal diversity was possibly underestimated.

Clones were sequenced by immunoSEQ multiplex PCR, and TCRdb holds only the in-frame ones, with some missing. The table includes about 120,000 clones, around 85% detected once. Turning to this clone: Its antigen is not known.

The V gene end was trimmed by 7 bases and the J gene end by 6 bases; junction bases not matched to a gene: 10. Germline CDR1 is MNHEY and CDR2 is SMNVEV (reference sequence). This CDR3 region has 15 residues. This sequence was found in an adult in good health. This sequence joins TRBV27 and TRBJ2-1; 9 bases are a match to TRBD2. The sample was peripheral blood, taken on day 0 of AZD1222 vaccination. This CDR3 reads CASNFPGLASNEQFF. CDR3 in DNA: TGTGCCAGCAATTTTCCGGGACTAGCCTCCAATGAGCAGTTCTTC.